This T cell receptor (beta chain) emerged from a study of persistence of HIV-infected CD4 T cells (TCRdb year 2020). Regarding the research as a whole: The study isolated CMV- and HIV-1 Gag-responding CD4+ T cells from ART-treated individuals to examine antigen-driven clonal expansion of HIV-1-infected cells. The median time participants had been on suppressive ART was over seven years. Peripheral blood samples of up to roughly 200 mL were taken at multiple time points, with the exception of two participants who underwent leukapheresis at a single time point. Proviral sequencing was used to assess clonality among infected cells, whereas TCRbeta sequencing gauged the clonality of all cells within each sorted population. The TCR cluster analysis across participants included 8 participants for CMV and 6 or 7 participants for Gag. Findings and caveats that apply to the study as a whole: Bulk TCR analyses could not be limited to the rare CMV-responding cells that actually contained HIV-1 proviruses. Few individuals were included in the study, and only a limited range of antigens was tested. Antigen-responding cells were enriched for degenerate expanded CDR3beta sequences, which suggests convergent selection of CD4+ responses to CMV and Gag. Within the same sorted populations, TCR oligoclonality correlated with proviral oligoclonality. Significantly lower TCRbeta richness was observed in CMV- and Gag-responding cells than in anti-CD3/anti-CD28-responding cells, and higher oligoclonality was observed in CMV-responding cells than in CD3/CD28-stimulated and Gag-responding cells.

The junction shows trimming of 5 bases on V and 10 bases on J, and the gene matches do not reach 13 bases of it. The CDR3 measures 15 amino acids from cysteine to phenylalanine. Only the CDR3 region is kept as DNA, spanning 45 bases read in frame from base 1. CDR1 MNHNS and CDR2 SASEGT were looked up in the germline V gene. The immunoSEQ hsTCRB assay version 4 in survey mode was used to sequence TCRbeta repertoires from genomic DNA. Genomic DNA was diluted to roughly 9.3 ng/uL, and up to 1 ug per sample was used for TCRbeta sequencing. The study's processing was this. Analysis of the TCRbeta data was done in ImmunoSeq Analyzer 3.0, and diversity was computed on productive nucleotide rearrangements. Using the Immunarch R package, the improved Chao index served to estimate lower-bound TCR diversity and the Gini coefficient served to estimate clonality. When different nucleotide rearrangements encoded the same CDR3beta amino acid sequence, each rearrangement was treated as a distinct clonotype. Differential abundance analysis found TCRbeta sequences that were significantly enriched in antigen-responding cells compared with anti-CD3/anti-CD28-activated cells. GLIPH2 grouped TCRs by predicted peptide-MHC specificity, both within each participant and across combined participant data sets. Here the immuneACCESS table is served through TCRdb, limited to in-frame sequences with V and J called. Missing clones are a known gap in these copies; in checked studies unresolved V genes cover under half, and the rest lacks a known reason. D and trimming were read from the DNA, whereas the V and J calls and clone size are those reported in that table. Recorded for this sample are about 64,000 clones; approximately 75% of them occurred a single time. Roughly 1.8% of the sample is held by the ten biggest clonotypes.

The treatment or condition label, read with the paper, signifies: suppressive antiretroviral therapy. A pool of overlapping HIV-1 Gag 15-mer peptides, at around 1 ug per peptide per mL, was used to stimulate the cells. Memory CD4+ T cells that did not respond, being CD40L-negative, CD69-negative and CD45RO-high, were sorted as memory populations depleted of antigen-responding cells. HIV-1-infected adults in whom suppressive ART had been started during chronic infection were enrolled as participants. Participants had undetectable plasma HIV-1 RNA below 50 copies/mL for at least 4 years. To be included, participants needed a CD4+ T cell count above 400 cells/uL and a positive CMV serology. Before stimulation, PBMCs were isolated using density centrifugation and then depleted of CD8+ T cells. For approximately 17 hours, the CD8-depleted PBMCs were stimulated with anti-CD28/CD49d costimulation, a CD40-blocking antibody, and enfuvirtide to prevent new infections. Cells were sorted on a Beckman Coulter MoFlo Legacy or XDP sorter, with propidium iodide excluding dead cells. The QIAamp DNA Mini Kit was used for genomic DNA extraction from samples above one million cells, and the Quick-DNA Microprep Kit was used otherwise.

Note on this clone: Its antigen is currently not known. No much larger clonotype is one base removed from it; base qualities were not supplied.

The sample was CD4+ T cells sorted from PBMCs after roughly 18-hour stimulation, taken from a patient who received antiretroviral therapy. Per the publication, the cell subset or site label means: CD40L-CD69- CD45RO-high memory CD4 T cells not responding to Gag peptides. This receptor was taken from an adult man with HIV who was CMV-seropositive. The chain is encoded by TRBV6-1 joined to TRBJ2-1, with 8 central nucleotides matching TRBD1. The CDR3 protein sequence reads: CASSSLGQGAREQFF. In nucleotides, the sequence is TGTGCCAGCAGTTCTCTGGGGCAGGGGGCGCGCGAGCAGTTCTTC.